This T cell receptor beta chain emerged from a study of blood T cell repertoires in COVID-19. Looking at the study overall: Italy, Spain and the United States were the sources of the convalescent and acute COVID-19 samples.

Two negative PCRs, clearance, or symptom resolution were required of recovered Cohort 3 donors. The CDR3 has 15 residues. Looked up from germline, CDR1 is SEHNR and CDR2 is FQNEAQ (reference sequence). The ends lost 2 bases at V and 10 bases at J; junction bases unmatched: 8. TCRdb keeps only in-frame clones here, not all; method: immunoSEQ multiplex PCR. The sample holds about 310,000 clones, around 90% seen once. This clone was observed a single time. The TCR originated in a woman between 18 and 29 years old who had recovered from COVID-19. The chain employs TRBV7-9 and TRBJ2-3; 11 positions match TRBD2. The specimen was PBMCs or T cells enriched from blood (not recorded which). This chain's CDR3 is CASSLTSGSGGPQYF. DNA of the CDR3: TGTGCCAGCAGCTTAACTAGCGGGAGTGGGGGTCCGCAGTATTTT.